These 28 T cell receptor beta chains came from one sample sequenced in a study of T cell responses to AZD1222 COVID-19 vaccine. Produced via immunoSEQ multiplex PCR; TCRdb's table is partial and in-frame only. The data contain tens of thousands of clones, around 90% of them singletons. Here the sequenced sample was peripheral blood, taken on day 0 of AZD1222 vaccination. Every receptor here comes from an adult in good health.

The V call is TRBV7-2, the J call TRBJ1-1; D not certain. The CDR3 covers 16 residues. V was shortened by 3 bases and J by 0 bases, with 14 bases between the two germline ends. The germline V gene has CDR1 SGHTA and CDR2 FQGNSA. CDR3 amino acids: CASSFHSFTLNTEAFF. Here the CDR3 DNA reads TGTGCCAGCAGCTTTCACTCCTTTACTTTGAACACTGAAGCTTTCTTT.

The V and J genes are TRBV19 and TRBJ2-2; 7 bases match TRBD1. V was clipped by 5 bases and J by 6 bases; unmatched bases: 15. Germline V gives CDR1 LNHDA, CDR2 SQIVND (reference sequence). There are 17 residues in the CDR3. The CDR3 sequence: CASSPRVGQGVAGELFF. Written as DNA, the CDR3 is TGTGCCAGTAGTCCCCGAGTCGGTCAGGGGGTCGCCGGGGAGCTGTTTTTT.

This chain uses TRBV18 with TRBJ2-7; no firm D call. With 5 bases removed from V and 2 bases from J, the gap between germline ends came to 7 bases. CDR1 KGHSH and CDR2 LQKENI come from the germline V gene. The CDR3 totals 12 residues. CDR3 sequence reads: CASSETAYEQYF. The CDR3 region has the DNA TGTGCCAGCTCAGAGACGGCCTACGAGCAGTACTTC.

This chain links TRBV4-2 with TRBJ1-4; TRBD1 is a possible D gene (5 bases). Trimming removed 4 bases from V and 1 base from J, with 19 bases in between. This CDR3 is built from 18 residues. Germline CDR1 reads LGHNA; CDR2 reads YNFKEQ. The CDR3 DNA sequence: TGTGCCAGCAGCCCAGGGTTAGATCGATGGGTAACTAATGAAAAACTGTTTTTT. Translated, it gives CASSPGLDRWVTNEKLFF.

The DNA for the CDR3 is TGTGCCAGCACTGGAAACAATGAGCAGTTCTTC. Its translation: CASTGNNEQFF. The V call is TRBV2, the J call TRBJ2-1, with D unresolved. V lost 7 bases and J lost 5, with 6 bases in between. CDR1 and CDR2 from the germline V gene are SNHLY and FYNNEI. This CDR3 comprises 11 residues. The full variable domain, its missing parts supplied by reference TRBV2 and TRBJ2-1, is EPEVTQTPSHQVTQMGQEVILRCVPISNHLYFYWYRQILGQKVEFLVSFYNNEISEKSEIFDDQFSVERPDGSNFTLKIRSTKLEDSAMYFCASTGNNEQFFGPGTRLTVL.

This rearrangement joins TRBV6-5 to TRBJ2-7, with D unclear. The ends were cut back, 6 bases at V and 6 bases at J, with 15 bases in the middle. The CDR3 totals 13 residues. CDR1 is MNHEY, CDR2 SVGAGI, per germline. The DNA for the CDR3 is TGTGCCAGCAGCCCATTGACCCTAGGCGAGCAGTACTTC. Translated, it gives CASSPLTLGEQYF.

The chain joins TRBV7-2 to TRBJ2-2; D ambiguous. CDR3 length equals 14 residues. The V end was cut by 6 bases, the J end by 3 bases, with 11 bases between. Germline-derived CDR1 and CDR2 are SGHTA and FQGNSA. Here the CDR3 reads CASRPGQYTGELFF. The CDR3 DNA follows: TGTGCCAGCAGGCCGGGTCAGTACACCGGGGAGCTGTTTTTT.

The rearrangement joins TRBV2 to TRBJ2-3; 12 nucleotides agree with TRBD2. In germline, CDR1 is SNHLY, CDR2 FYNNEI. The CDR3 sequence is 15 residues long. Germline trimming cut 6 bases from V and 4 bases from J; bases unmatched to any gene: 5. CDR3 sequence (DNA): TGTGCCAGCAGAGGACTAGCGGGGACCGCAGATACGCAGTATTTT. Protein: CASRGLAGTADTQYF.

The chain joins TRBV5-1 to TRBJ2-5, with D hard to call. This CDR3 comprises 14 residues. Germline V gene data show CDR1 as SGHRS and CDR2 as YFSETQ. V lost 4 bases and J 1 base, leaving 11 bases between the germline ends. DNA for the CDR3: TGCGCCAGCAGCCCTCTTGTGGGCCAAGAGACCCAGTACTTC. The encoded protein is CASSPLVGQETQYF.

The chain couples TRBV5-6 to TRBJ1-1, with D perhaps matching TRBD1 (6 bases). CDR1 is SGHDT, CDR2 YYEEEE, per germline. There are 16 residues in the CDR3. The germline V and J ends were trimmed by 2 bases and 2 bases, with 16 bases remaining between them. CDR3 amino acids: CASSLGEGHFNTEAFF. The CDR3 DNA reads TGTGCCAGCAGCTTAGGGGAGGGACACTTCAACACTGAAGCTTTCTTT.

V usage is TRBV30 and J usage is TRBJ1-2; D remains ambiguous. V shed 3 bases and J shed 4 bases, with 12 bases lying between them. The germline V gene has CDR1 GTSNPN and CDR2 SVGIG (reference sequence). The CDR3 is 13 residues long. The CDR3 region is CAWSLEAGYGYTF. The DNA of the CDR3 is TGTGCCTGGAGCTTAGAAGCTGGCTATGGCTACACCTTC.

V gene TRBV7-9 combines with J gene TRBJ2-3, with no clear D. The V end was cut by 2 bases, the J end by 7 bases, with 1 base between. This CDR3 region has 10 residues. CDR1 is SEHNR, CDR2 FQNEAQ, per germline (reference sequence). CDR3 sequence: CASSLNTQYF. DNA of the CDR3: TGTGCCAGCAGCTTAAATACGCAGTATTTT.

This chain links TRBV28 with TRBJ1-5; no clear D. CDR3 length equals 13 residues. Trimming stripped 4 bases from V and 9 bases from J, with 13 bases between. The germline V gene encodes CDR1 MDHEN and CDR2 SYDVKM. The CDR3 loop is CASSSHPASPQHF. CDR3 coding DNA: TGTGCCAGCAGTTCCCATCCCGCCTCGCCCCAGCATTTT.

There are a few counts of this clone. The V and J genes are TRBV6-5 and TRBJ2-1; D is undetermined. The CDR3 sequence is 15 residues long. Germline V gene sequence: CDR1 MNHEY, CDR2 SVGAGI. V shed 7 bases and J shed 0 bases, with 13 bases lying between them. The CDR3: CASILRRSSYNEQFF. CDR3 nucleotides: TGTGCCAGCATTCTTCGCAGATCCTCCTACAATGAGCAGTTCTTC.

The CDR3, as DNA: TGTGCCAGCAGTGTGGGGCTCACCTACAATGAGCAGTTCTTC. Residues: CASSVGLTYNEQFF. The chain couples TRBV2 to TRBJ2-1; perhaps TRBD1 as D (5 bases). V shed 4 bases and J shed 2 bases, with 9 bases lying between them. The CDR3 has 14 residues. Germline values: CDR1 SNHLY, CDR2 FYNNEI.

This chain links TRBV28 with TRBJ2-3; D is undetermined. The CDR3 length is 11 residues. V dropped 1 base and J dropped 4 bases, with 0 bases sitting between them. Germline V gene sequence: CDR1 MDHEN, CDR2 SYDVKM. Here the CDR3 reads CASSLSDTQYF. The CDR3 bases are TGTGCCAGCAGTTTATCAGATACGCAGTATTTT.

Relative to its sample, this clone is medium-sized. The CDR3 DNA is TGTGCCAGCAGCGTAGATAGTCAGGGAGCTACTAACTATGGCTACACCTTC. Residues: CASSVDSQGATNYGYTF. The genes are TRBV9 and TRBJ1-2, with TRBD1 as a possible D gene (5 bases). Trimming cost V 0 bases and J 0 bases, with 15 bases left between them. Germline CDR1 is SGDLS and CDR2 is YYNGEE. The CDR3 consists of 17 residues.

The rearrangement links TRBV6-4 to TRBJ2-2; tentatively, D is TRBD1 (5 bases). Germline assignment: CDR1 MRHNA and CDR2 SNTAGT. V was shortened by 3 bases and J by 2 bases, with 10 bases between the two germline ends. CDR3 length: 15 residues. The CDR3 is CASSETVDNTGELFF. In DNA, the CDR3 is TGTGCCAGCAGTGAGACAGTCGATAACACCGGGGAGCTGTTTTTT.

The chain has TRBV5-1 and TRBJ2-1, with 7 bases identical to TRBD1. This CDR3 comprises 14 residues. The germline V gene has CDR1 SGHRS and CDR2 YFSETQ. Trimming at V came to 2 bases and at J to 5 bases, leaving 4 bases not matched to a gene. The CDR3 here is CASSFGDSNNEQFF. The CDR3 coding sequence is TGCGCCAGCAGCTTTGGGGACAGTAACAATGAGCAGTTCTTC.

J is TRBJ1-1 and V is TRBV28; no firm D call. Germline V CDR1 and CDR2: MDHEN, SYDVKM. Between the trimmed V and J ends, which lost 0 bases and 1 base, there was a span of 6 bases. The length of the CDR3 is 14 residues. CDR3 protein: CASSLWRENTEAFF. The CDR3 DNA reads as TGTGCCAGCAGTTTATGGAGGGAGAACACTGAAGCTTTCTTT.

The CDR3 coding sequence is TGTGCCAGCAGCCAAGCTTACCTCCACGAGCAGTACTTC. Its translation: CASSQAYLHEQYF. The V and J genes are TRBV3-1 (or the pseudogene TRBV3-2) and TRBJ2-7; no reliable D call. Trimming cost V 1 base and J 5 bases, with 9 bases left between them. The length of the CDR3 is 13 residues. Germline loops: CDR1 LGHDT, CDR2 YNNKEL (reference sequence).

The chain has TRBV7-3 and TRBJ2-1; a possible D gene is TRBD1 (6 bases). This CDR3 contains 15 residues. Germline-derived CDR1 and CDR2 are SGHTA and FQGTGA. The V and J ends lost 3 bases and 0 bases respectively, with 9 bases between them. The CDR3 DNA sequence: TGTGCCAGCAGCTTTACAGGGAGCTCCTACAATGAGCAGTTCTTC. This gives the protein CASSFTGSSYNEQFF.

The chain combines TRBV6-1 with TRBJ1-3, with 7 nucleotides matching TRBD1. J lost 0 bases, V lost 0 bases, and 5 bases had no gene match. Germline V gene sequence: CDR1 MNHNS, CDR2 SASEGT. The CDR3 loop spans 17 amino acids. CDR3 region: CASSEAGQHRSGNTIYF. CDR3 DNA sequence: TGTGCCAGCAGTGAAGCGGGACAGCATCGCTCTGGAAACACCATATATTTT.

Only a few counts were recorded for this clone. The chain uses TRBV4-1 and TRBJ1-4; D remains unclear. There are 15 residues in the CDR3. Per germline, CDR1 MGHRA and CDR2 YSYEKL. Trimming stripped 4 bases from V and 0 bases from J, with 9 bases between. The CDR3 protein is CASSLGRSTNEKLFF. DNA for the CDR3: TGCGCCAGCAGCCTAGGGAGATCAACTAATGAAAAACTGTTTTTT.

The chain recombines TRBV19 with TRBJ2-2; possible D gene TRBD1, 5 bases. Germline assignment: CDR1 LNHDA and CDR2 SQIVND (reference sequence). The CDR3 is 14 residues long. Deletions cut 2 bases from V and 1 base from J, with 5 bases between. The DNA for the CDR3 is TGTGCCAGTAGTATAACAGGGAACACCGGGGAGCTGTTTTTT. Translation gives CASSITGNTGELFF.

This clone was observed a single time. The rearrangement joins TRBV6-1 to TRBJ1-2; 8 bases line up with TRBD1. The V gene end was trimmed by 1 base and the J gene end by 7 bases; junction bases not matched to a gene: 5. CDR3 length equals 14 residues. CDR1 is MNHNS, CDR2 SASEGT, per germline. The CDR3 bases are TGTGCCAGCAGTGAAGGTGCAGGGGGCTTTGGCTACACCTTC. Amino acid sequence: CASSEGAGGFGYTF.

The chain combines TRBV5-1 with TRBJ2-5; no clear D. The CDR3 spans 12 residues. The germline V gene has CDR1 SGHRS and CDR2 YFSETQ. The V gene lost 0 bases and the J gene lost 0 bases, with 0 bases spanning the gap. The CDR3 bases are TGCGCCAGCAGCTTGGACCAAGAGACCCAGTACTTC. Its protein product is CASSLDQETQYF.

This chain joins TRBV7-9 and TRBJ2-7, with D perhaps matching TRBD2 (6 bases). V dropped 1 base and J dropped 3 bases, with 7 bases sitting between them. This CDR3 is built from 13 residues. CDR1 is SEHNR and CDR2 is FQNEAQ in the germline V gene (reference sequence). The CDR3 nucleotides are TGTGCCAGCAGCTTAGTGGGGGGCTACGAGCAGTACTTC. Translating it yields CASSLVGGYEQYF. The full variable domain, its missing parts supplied by reference TRBV7-9 and TRBJ2-7, is DTGVSQNPRHKITKRGQNVTFRCDPISEHNRLYWYRQTLGQGPEFLTYFQNEAQLEKSRLLSDRFSAERPKGSFSTLEIQRTEQGDSAMYLCASSLVGGYEQYFGPGTRLTVT.